Shown below are 9 T cell receptor beta chains from a single sample sequenced in a study of shared clonotypes between healthy human individuals. Sequencing used immunoSEQ multiplex PCR; TCRdb keeps in-frame clones, though not all of them. The table records 2,500,000 or so clones, 85% to 95% of them present only once. Source material: naive CD4+ T cells from PBMCs. Subset specified: CD45RA+ positively selected. Receptors were obtained from a young man in good health. Some clones in this sample may be carry-over from other donors' samples.

The chain couples TRBV6-6 to TRBJ2-7; unclear D gene. Trimming shortened V by 11 bases and J by 7 bases, and 15 bases separated the two germline ends. Germline lookup yields CDR1 MNHNY and CDR2 SVGAGI (reference sequence). CDR3 length: 11 residues. The CDR3 spells CAASGSGEQYF. CDR3 nucleotides: TGTGCCGCATCAGGCTCTGGTGAGCAGTACTTC.

The chain joins TRBV4-2 to TRBJ2-7; D is perhaps TRBD2 (6 bases). The CDR3 has 16 amino acids. The V end was cut by 0 bases, the J end by 4 bases, with 16 bases between. Germline V gene lookup returns CDR1 LGHNA and CDR2 YNFKEQ. The CDR3 DNA follows: TGTGCCAGCAGCCAAGAGTTGTGGGGTCGGGAGTACGAGCAGTACTTC. It codes for CASSQELWGREYEQYF.

To note about this clone: Other DNA sequences in the sample encode the same CDR3. This rearrangement joins TRBV5-1 to TRBJ1-2; D ambiguous. Between the trimmed V and J ends, which lost 0 bases and 2 bases, there was a span of 11 bases. CDR1 is SGHRS and CDR2 is YFSETQ in the germline V gene. The CDR3 runs 15 residues. The CDR3 is CASSLGVRGNYGYTF. DNA of the CDR3: TGCGCCAGCAGCTTGGGGGTGAGAGGAAACTATGGCTACACCTTC.

This rearrangement joins TRBV25-1 to TRBJ2-1, with a weak D call TRBD2 (5 bases). Germline values: CDR1 MGHDK, CDR2 SYGVNS. Trimming removed 4 bases at V and 5 bases at J, with 15 bases between. The CDR3 extends over 15 amino acids. The CDR3 sequence is CASSAFTGNHNEQFF. Here the CDR3 DNA reads TGTGCCAGCAGTGCCTTTACCGGGAACCACAATGAGCAGTTCTTC.

This clone was recorded once. The chain employs TRBV18 and TRBJ1-2; 8 bases line up with TRBD1. CDR1 is KGHSH, CDR2 LQKENI, per germline. The trim removed 2 bases at V and 4 bases at J, leaving 9 bases unmatched. The CDR3 spans 16 residues. CDR3 in DNA: TGTGCCAGCTCACCATCCGGACAGGGAGGGTTCTATGGCTACACCTTC. Translated, it gives CASSPSGQGGFYGYTF.

This chain joins TRBV5-5 and TRBJ2-1, with 10 bases lining up with TRBD2. After removal of 0 bases from V and 6 bases from J, the junction contained 6 bases not matched to a gene. Germline V gene data show CDR1 as SGHKS and CDR2 as YYEKEE (reference sequence). CDR3 length: 16 amino acids. CDR3 sequence (DNA): TGTGCCAGCAGCTTGGGTCCCAGCGGGAGGGTCAATGAGCAGTTCTTC. Amino acid sequence: CASSLGPSGRVNEQFF. The whole variable domain, remainder taken from reference TRBV5-5 and TRBJ2-1, is DAGVTQSPTHLIKTRGQQVTLRCSPISGHKSVSWYQQVLGQGPQFIFQYYEKEERGRGNFPDRFSARQFPNYSSELNVNALLLGDSALYLCASSLGPSGRVNEQFFGPGTRLTVL.

This chain links TRBV28 with TRBJ1-2; D is undetermined. The V and J ends lost 1 base and 3 bases respectively, with 24 bases between them. CDR1 and CDR2 (germline): MDHEN, SYDVKM. The CDR3 has 19 residues. CDR3 amino acids: CASSLSLGETGQLDYGYTF. In DNA, the CDR3 is TGTGCCAGCAGTTTATCCCTCGGGGAAACCGGGCAGTTGGACTATGGCTACACCTTC.

The V call is TRBV5-6, the J call TRBJ2-1, with D possibly TRBD1 on 6 matching bases. The CDR3 has 16 residues. Between the trimmed V and J ends, which lost 2 bases and 1 base, there was a span of 13 bases. Germline V gives CDR1 SGHDT, CDR2 YYEEEE. The CDR3 here is CASSFLGHRSYNEQFF. The CDR3 DNA reads as TGTGCCAGCAGCTTCCTGGGACACCGATCCTACAATGAGCAGTTCTTC.

The CDR3 coding sequence is TGTGCCAGCAGCTGGACGGTAGCCGGCTACACCTTC. This translates into CASSWTVAGYTF. The rearrangement joins TRBV7-9 to TRBJ1-2; D call uncertain. The CDR3 is 12 amino acids. V was shortened by 4 bases and J by 8 bases, with 11 bases between the two germline ends. Germline V gives CDR1 SEHNR, CDR2 FQNEAQ (reference sequence).